This T cell receptor (beta chain) was sequenced for a study of T cells in women clearing cervical HPV infection. Prevalent HPV16 infections were excluded; only incident single HPV16 infections included. Remarks on this clone: The antigen is unknown. The observed sequence ends 3 residues before the CDR3 terminus, with the missing tail filled in from the germline J gene.

This CDR3 is 13 amino acids long. With 3 bases removed from V and 9 bases from J, the gap between germline ends came to 9 bases. Germline V CDR1 and CDR2: SNHLY, FYNNEI. Produced via immunoSEQ multiplex PCR; TCRdb's table is partial and in-frame only. This sample lists roughly 38,000 clones; its ten largest clones have 6.4%. Findings and limits, study-wide: Associations may precede or follow infection; HPV-specific or memory T cells were not isolated. Controls had more TRBV6-7 (approximately 0.16%) than cases (around 0.11%). Repertoire richness, not evenness, was significantly elevated in CIN3+ cases versus controls.

V usage is TRBV2 and J usage is TRBJ1-6; no definite D call. Sequenced input: blood buffy coat. The clonotype was recovered from a woman aged 18-70 years with a cervical HPV16 infection that either progressed to CIN3+ or cleared (not recorded which). The DNA read from the CDR3 is TGTGCCAGCAGTGATGTAGGGCTTTCACCC. It is translated as CASSDVGLSP. The entire CDR3 reads CASSDVGLSPLHF.